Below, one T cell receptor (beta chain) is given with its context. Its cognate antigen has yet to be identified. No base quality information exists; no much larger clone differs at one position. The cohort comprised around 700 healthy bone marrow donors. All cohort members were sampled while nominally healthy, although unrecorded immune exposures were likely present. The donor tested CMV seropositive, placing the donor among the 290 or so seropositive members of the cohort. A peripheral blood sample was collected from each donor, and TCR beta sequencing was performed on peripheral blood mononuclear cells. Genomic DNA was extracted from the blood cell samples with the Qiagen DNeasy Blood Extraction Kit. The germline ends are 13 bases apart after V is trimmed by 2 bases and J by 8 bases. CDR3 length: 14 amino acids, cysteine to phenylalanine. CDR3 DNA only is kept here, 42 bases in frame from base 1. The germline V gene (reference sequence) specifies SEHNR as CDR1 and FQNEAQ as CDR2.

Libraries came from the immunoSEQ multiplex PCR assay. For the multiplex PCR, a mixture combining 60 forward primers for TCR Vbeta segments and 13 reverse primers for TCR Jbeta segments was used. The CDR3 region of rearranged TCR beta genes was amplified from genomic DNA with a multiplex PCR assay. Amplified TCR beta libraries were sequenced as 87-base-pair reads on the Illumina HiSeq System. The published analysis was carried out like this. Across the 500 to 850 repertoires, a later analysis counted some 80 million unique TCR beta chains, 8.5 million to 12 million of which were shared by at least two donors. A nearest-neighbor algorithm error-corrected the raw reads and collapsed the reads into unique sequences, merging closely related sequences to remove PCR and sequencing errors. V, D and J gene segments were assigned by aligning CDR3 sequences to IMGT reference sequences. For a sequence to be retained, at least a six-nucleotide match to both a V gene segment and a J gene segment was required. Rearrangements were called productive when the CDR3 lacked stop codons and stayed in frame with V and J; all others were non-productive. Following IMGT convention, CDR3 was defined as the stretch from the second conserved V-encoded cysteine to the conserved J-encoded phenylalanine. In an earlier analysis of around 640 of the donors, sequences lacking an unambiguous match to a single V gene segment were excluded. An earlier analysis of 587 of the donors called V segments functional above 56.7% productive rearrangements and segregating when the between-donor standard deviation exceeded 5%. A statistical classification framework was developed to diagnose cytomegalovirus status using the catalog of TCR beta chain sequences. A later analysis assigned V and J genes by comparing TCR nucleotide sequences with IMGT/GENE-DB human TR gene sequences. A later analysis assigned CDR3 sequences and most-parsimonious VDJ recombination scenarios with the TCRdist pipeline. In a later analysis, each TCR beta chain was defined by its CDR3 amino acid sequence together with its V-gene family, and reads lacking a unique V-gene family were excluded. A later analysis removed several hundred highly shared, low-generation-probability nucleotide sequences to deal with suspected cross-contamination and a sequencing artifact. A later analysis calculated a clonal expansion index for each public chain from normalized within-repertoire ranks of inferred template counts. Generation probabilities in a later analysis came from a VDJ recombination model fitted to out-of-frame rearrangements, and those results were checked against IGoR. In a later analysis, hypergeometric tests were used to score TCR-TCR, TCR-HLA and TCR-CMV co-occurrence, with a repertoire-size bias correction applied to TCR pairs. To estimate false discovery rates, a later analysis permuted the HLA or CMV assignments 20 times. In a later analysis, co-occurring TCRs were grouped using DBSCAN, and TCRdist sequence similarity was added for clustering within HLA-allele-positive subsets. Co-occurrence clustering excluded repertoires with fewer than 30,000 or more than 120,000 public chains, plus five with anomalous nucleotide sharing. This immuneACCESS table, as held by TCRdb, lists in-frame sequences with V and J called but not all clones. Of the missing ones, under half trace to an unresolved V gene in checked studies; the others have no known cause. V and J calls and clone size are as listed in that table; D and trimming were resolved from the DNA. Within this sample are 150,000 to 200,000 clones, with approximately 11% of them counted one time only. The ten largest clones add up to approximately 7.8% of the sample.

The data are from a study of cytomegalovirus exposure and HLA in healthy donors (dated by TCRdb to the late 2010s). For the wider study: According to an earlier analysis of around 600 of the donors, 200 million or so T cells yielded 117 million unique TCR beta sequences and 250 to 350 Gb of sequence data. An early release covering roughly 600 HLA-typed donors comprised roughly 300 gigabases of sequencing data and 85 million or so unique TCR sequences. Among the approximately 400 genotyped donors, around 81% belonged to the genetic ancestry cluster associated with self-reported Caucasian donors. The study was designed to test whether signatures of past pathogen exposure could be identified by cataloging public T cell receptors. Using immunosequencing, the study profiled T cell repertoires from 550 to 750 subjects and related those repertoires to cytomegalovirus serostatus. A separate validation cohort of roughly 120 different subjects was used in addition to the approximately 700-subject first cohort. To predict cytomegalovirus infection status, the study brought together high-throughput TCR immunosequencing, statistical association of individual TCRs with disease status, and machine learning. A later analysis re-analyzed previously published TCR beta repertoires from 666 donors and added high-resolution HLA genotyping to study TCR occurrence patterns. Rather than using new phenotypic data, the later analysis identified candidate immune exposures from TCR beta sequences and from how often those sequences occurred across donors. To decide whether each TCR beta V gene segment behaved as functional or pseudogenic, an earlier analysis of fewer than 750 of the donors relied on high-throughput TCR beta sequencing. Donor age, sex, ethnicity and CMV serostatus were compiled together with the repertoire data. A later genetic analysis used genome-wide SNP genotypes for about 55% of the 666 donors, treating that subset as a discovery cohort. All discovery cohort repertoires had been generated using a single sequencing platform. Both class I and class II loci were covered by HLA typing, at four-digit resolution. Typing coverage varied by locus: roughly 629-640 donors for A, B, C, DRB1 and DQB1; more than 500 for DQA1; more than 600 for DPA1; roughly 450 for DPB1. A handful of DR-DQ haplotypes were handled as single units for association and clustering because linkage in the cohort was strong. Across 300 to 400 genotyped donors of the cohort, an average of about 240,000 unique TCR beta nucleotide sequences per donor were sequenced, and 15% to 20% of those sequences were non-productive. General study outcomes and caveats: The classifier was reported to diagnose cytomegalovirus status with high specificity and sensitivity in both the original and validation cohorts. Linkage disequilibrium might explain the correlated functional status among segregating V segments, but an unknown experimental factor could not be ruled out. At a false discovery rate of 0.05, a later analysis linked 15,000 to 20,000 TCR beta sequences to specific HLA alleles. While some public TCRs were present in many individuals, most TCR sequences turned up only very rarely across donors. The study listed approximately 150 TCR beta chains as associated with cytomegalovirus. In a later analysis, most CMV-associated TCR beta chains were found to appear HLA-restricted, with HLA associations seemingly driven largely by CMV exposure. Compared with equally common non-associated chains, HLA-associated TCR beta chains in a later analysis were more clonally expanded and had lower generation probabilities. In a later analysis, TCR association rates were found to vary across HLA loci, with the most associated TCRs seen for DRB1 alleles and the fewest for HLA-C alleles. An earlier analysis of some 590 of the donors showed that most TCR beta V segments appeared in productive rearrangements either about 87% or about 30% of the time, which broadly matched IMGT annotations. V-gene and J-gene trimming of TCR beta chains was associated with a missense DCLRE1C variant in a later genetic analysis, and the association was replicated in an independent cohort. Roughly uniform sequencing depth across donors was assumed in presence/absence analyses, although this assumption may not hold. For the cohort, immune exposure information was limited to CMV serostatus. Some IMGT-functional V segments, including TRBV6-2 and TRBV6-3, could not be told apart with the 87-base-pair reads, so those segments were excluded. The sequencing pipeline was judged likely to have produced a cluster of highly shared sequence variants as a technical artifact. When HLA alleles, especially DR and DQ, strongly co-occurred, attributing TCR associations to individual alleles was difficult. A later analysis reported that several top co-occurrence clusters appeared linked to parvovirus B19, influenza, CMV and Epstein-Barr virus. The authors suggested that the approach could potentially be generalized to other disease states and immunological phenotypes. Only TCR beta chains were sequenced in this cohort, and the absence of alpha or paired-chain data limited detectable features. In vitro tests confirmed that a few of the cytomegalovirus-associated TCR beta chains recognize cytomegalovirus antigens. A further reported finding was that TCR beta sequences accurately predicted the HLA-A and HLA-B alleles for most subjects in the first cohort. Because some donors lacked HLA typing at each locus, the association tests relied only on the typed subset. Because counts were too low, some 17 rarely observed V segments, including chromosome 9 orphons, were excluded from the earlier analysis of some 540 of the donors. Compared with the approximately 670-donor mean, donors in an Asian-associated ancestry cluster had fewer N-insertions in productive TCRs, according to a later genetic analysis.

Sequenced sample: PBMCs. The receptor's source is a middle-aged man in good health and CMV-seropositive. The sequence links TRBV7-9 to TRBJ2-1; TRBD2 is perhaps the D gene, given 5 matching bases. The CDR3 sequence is CASSLITRGDEQFF. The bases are TGTGCCAGCAGCTTAATAACTCGGGGTGATGAGCAGTTCTTC.